This T cell receptor beta chain was profiled in a study of neurological immune-mediated disorders. MiXCR was run by TCRdb on the 5' RACE reads, yielding one entry per CDR3 protein. The repertoire holds 84,000 or so distinct CDR3 sequences, with about a tenth as singletons. The sample holds many counts of this clonotype. CDR1 is SGDLS and CDR2 is YYNGEE in the germline V gene. This CDR3 comprises 15 residues. V was pared by 3 bases and J by 4 bases, with 7 bases of the junction left unmatched. The clonotype comes from a middle-aged man in good health. Source material: PBMCs. The V gene is TRBV9, the J gene TRBJ2-5; TRBD1 matches 9 bases. The CDR3 DNA is TGTGCCAGCAGCGCACAGGGGGCGCGTCGAGAGACCCAGTACTTC. As protein: CASSAQGARRETQYF.